Detailed here is one T cell receptor (beta chain). Its antigen is not known. These data come from a study of blood T cells in healthy people across ages. Regarding the study as a whole: Higher diversity and more naive CD4+ cells were features of long-lived donors, compared to aged donors. TCR beta diversity tracked closely with naive T cell percentage.

PCR was performed a second time for about 7 to 12 cycles using a sample-barcoded 5' primer and a J-beta primer mix. TCRdb called the 5' RACE reads again in MiXCR, with one record for every CDR3 protein. The table has roughly 800,000 distinct CDR3 sequences, about three fifths seen once. The sample comprised blood. The origin of this receptor is a man younger than 45 in good health.

The CDR3 DNA reads TGTGCCAGCAGCTTTGACCCAGGGATGGCAGATACGCAGTATTTT. Translation: CASSFDPGMADTQYF. The chain recombines TRBV7-9 with TRBJ2-3, with a weak D call TRBD1 (5 bases). Trimming removed 3 bases at V and 4 bases at J, with 14 bases between. The length of the CDR3 is 15 residues. Germline lookup yields CDR1 SEHNR and CDR2 FQNEAQ (reference sequence).